This T cell receptor (beta chain) was captured by sequencing in a study of T cells expressing NK-cell markers. TCRdb reprocessed the 5' RACE reads and keeps a single row for each CDR3 protein, giving no DNA. The sample data list about 400,000 distinct CDR3 sequences. The CDR3 loop spans 12 amino acids. The germline gives CDR1 SQVTM, CDR2 ANQGSEA. The chain has TRBV29-1 and TRBJ1-1; TCRdb's D gene call, TRBD1, goes unchecked for lack of DNA. Material: blood T cells: a sorted CD56 or NKG2C T cell subset, CD4+ or CD8+ T cells, or bulk PBMC T cells (not recorded which). This clonotype was obtained from a woman aged 50 to 60 in good health. The CDR3 is CSVDRVEGEAFF. The entire variable domain, with the rest obtained from reference TRBV29-1 and TRBJ1-1, is as follows: SAVISQKPSRDICQRGTSLTIQCQVDSQVTMMFWYRQQPGQSLTLIATANQGSEATYESGFVIDKFPISRPNLTFSTLTVSNMSPEDSSIYLCSVDRVEGEAFFGQGTRLTVV.